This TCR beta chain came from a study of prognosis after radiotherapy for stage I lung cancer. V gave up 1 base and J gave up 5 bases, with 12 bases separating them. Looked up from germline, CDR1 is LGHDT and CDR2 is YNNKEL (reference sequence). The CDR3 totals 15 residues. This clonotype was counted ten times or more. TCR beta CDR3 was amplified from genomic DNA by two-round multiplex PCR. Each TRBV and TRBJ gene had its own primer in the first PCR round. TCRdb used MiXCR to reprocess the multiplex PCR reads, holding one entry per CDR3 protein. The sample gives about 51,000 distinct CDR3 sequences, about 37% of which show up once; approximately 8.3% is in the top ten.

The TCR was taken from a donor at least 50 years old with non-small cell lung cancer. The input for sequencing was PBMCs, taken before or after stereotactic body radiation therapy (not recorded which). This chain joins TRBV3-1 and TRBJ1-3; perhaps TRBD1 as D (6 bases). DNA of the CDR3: TGTGCCAGCAGCCAAGGGGGGGGCTCGAGAAACACCATATATTTT. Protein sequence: CASSQGGGSRNTIYF.